This T cell receptor beta chain was sequenced during a study of T-cell memory formation after mild COVID-19. The wider study: For the most part, TCR clusters were specific to one donor. Notes on the study in general: From day 15 to 85, contracting clones were balanced between CD4 and CD8, whereas later expanders leaned toward CD4+. Clones which contracted sat mainly in CM and EM if CD4+, and in EMRA if CD8+.

On this clonotype itself: Its target is unknown.

Sample barcodes and UMIs were carried by the TCR alpha and TCR beta cDNA libraries that 5'RACE generated with constant-segment primers. TCRdb re-called the 5' RACE reads through MiXCR, storing one row per CDR3 protein. The table includes roughly 130,000 distinct CDR3 sequences, over 15% detected once. CDR3 length equals 14 residues. Germline values: CDR1 LGHDT, CDR2 YNNKEL (reference sequence). V was cut by 2 bases and J by 1 base, with 8 bases left in between. The rearrangement joins TRBV3-1 to TRBJ1-1; no clear D. Sequences were obtained from PBMCs or a T cell subset sorted from them (not recorded which). The clonotype was recovered from a man between 18 and 35 years old who had mild COVID-19 (a few samples of this study predate the infection). Cell type and time point are not known. CDR3 protein: CASSQKGPNTEAFF. The DNA for the CDR3 is TGTGCCAGCAGCCAAAAAGGGCCGAACACTGAAGCTTTCTTT.